These 20 T cell receptor beta chains came from one sample sequenced in a study of blood T cell repertoires in COVID-19. Method: immunoSEQ multiplex PCR; TCRdb's copy keeps in-frame clones and lacks some. The table includes under 75,000 clones, about nine tenths detected once. The sample comprised peripheral blood. These receptors originate from a man younger than 40 with acute or convalescent COVID-19.

The chain employs TRBV25-1 and TRBJ1-2, with 7 positions matching TRBD1. After removal of 5 bases from V and 7 bases from J, the junction contained 1 base not matched to a gene. The CDR3 runs to 11 residues. The germline V gene encodes CDR1 MGHDK and CDR2 SYGVNS. DNA for the CDR3: TGTGCCAGCAGTCGACAGGGTGGCTACACCTTC. The encoded protein is CASSRQGGYTF.

The CDR3 DNA is TGCGCCAGCAGTGGGCCAGAGGGTGGCTACACCTTC. Protein product: CASSGPEGGYTF. This sequence joins TRBV10-2 and TRBJ1-2; the D is unclear. Germline V CDR1 and CDR2: WSHSY, SAAADI. This CDR3 is built from 12 residues. Trimming shortened V by 4 bases and J by 7 bases, and 10 bases separated the two germline ends.

The V and J genes are TRBV7-2 and TRBJ2-2; D may be TRBD2 (5 bases). Trimming removed 1 base from V and 2 bases from J, with 11 bases in between. This CDR3 contains 16 residues. Germline V lookup: CDR1 SGHTA, CDR2 FQGNSA. The CDR3 region has the DNA TGTGCCAGCAGCTTAGAACCTAGCCTTAACACCGGGGAGCTGTTTTTT. Translating gives CASSLEPSLNTGELFF.

The sample holds a few counts of this clone. V usage is TRBV5-1 and J usage is TRBJ1-4; 10 nucleotides match TRBD1. The CDR3 extends over 15 amino acids. The V gene end was trimmed by 4 bases and the J gene end by 11 bases; junction bases not matched to a gene: 11. In germline, CDR1 is SGHRS, CDR2 YFSETQ. The CDR3 DNA reads as TGCGCCAGCAGCCCGCAACCGGGACAGGGGAACAAACTGTTTTTT. Its protein product is CASSPQPGQGNKLFF.

The chain is built from TRBV12-3 or TRBV12-4 and TRBJ1-2; D possibly corresponds to TRBD1 (5 bases). V was trimmed by 2 bases and J by 2 bases, leaving 6 bases between them. The CDR3 has 13 amino acids. This chain's CDR3 is CASSLRQNYGYTF. The CDR3 DNA follows: TGTGCCAGCAGTTTACGACAGAACTATGGCTACACCTTC.

The V gene is TRBV9, the J gene TRBJ2-5; 11 bases match TRBD2. The CDR3 runs to 18 residues. Germline V gene data show CDR1 as SGDLS and CDR2 as YYNGEE. V lost 0 bases and J lost 5; bases outside the gene matches: 12. DNA for the CDR3: TGTGCCAGCAGCGTAGAGGGTAGCGGGGGGGCCAGGGCGGAGACCCAGTACTTC. Translation gives CASSVEGSGGARAETQYF.

This chain connects TRBV13 to TRBJ2-1; TRBD1 agrees at 8 bases. Trimming took 4 bases from V and 3 from J; bases not matched to a gene: 5. The CDR3 sequence is 15 residues long. Germline V CDR1 and CDR2: PRHDT, FYEKMQ (reference sequence). The CDR3 nucleotides are TGTGCCAGCAGCTCCGGACAGGGATTCTACAATGAGCAGTTCTTC. Residues: CASSSGQGFYNEQFF.

CDR3 DNA: TGTGCCAGCTCACCTTTATTGGTTGGCGGGCTCAATGAGCAGTTCTTC. This sequence encodes CASSPLLVGGLNEQFF. The chain uses TRBV18 and TRBJ2-1; weak D call: TRBD2 (5 bases). Trimming removed 3 bases from V and 6 bases from J, with 18 bases in between. Germline CDR1 reads KGHSH; CDR2 reads LQKENI. The CDR3 runs to 16 residues.

This chain connects TRBV5-1 to TRBJ2-1, with TRBD2 matching over 9 bases. There are 16 residues in the CDR3. Per germline, CDR1 SGHRS and CDR2 YFSETQ. Unmatched junction bases numbered 11, after V lost 1 base and J lost 9 bases. This CDR3 is CASSLRNAGGPGEQFF. The CDR3 bases are TGCGCCAGCAGCTTGAGGAACGCGGGAGGGCCAGGTGAGCAGTTCTTC.

This clone was picked up a small number of times. The genes are TRBV5-6 and TRBJ1-2; 8 bases agree with TRBD1. The CDR3 totals 15 residues. V lost 4 bases and J lost 3; bases outside the gene matches: 8. The germline gives CDR1 SGHDT, CDR2 YYEEEE. The CDR3 protein is CASSVHRGYDYGYTF. The DNA for the CDR3 is TGTGCCAGCAGCGTACACAGGGGGTATGACTATGGCTACACCTTC.

The gene calls are TRBV3-1 (or the pseudogene TRBV3-2) and TRBJ2-2; D is possibly TRBD1 (5 bases). There are 15 residues in the CDR3. Trimming shortened V by 5 bases and J by 0 bases, and 10 bases separated the two germline ends. Germline V CDR1 and CDR2: LGHDT, YNNKEL (reference sequence). The CDR3 loop is CASSRGGPNTGELFF. CDR3 nucleotide sequence: TGTGCCAGCAGCAGGGGCGGACCGAACACCGGGGAGCTGTTTTTT.

The rearrangement uses TRBV4-1 and TRBJ2-7, with D perhaps matching TRBD1 (7 bases). CDR3 length equals 15 residues. CDR1 and CDR2 from the germline V gene are MGHRA and YSYEKL. V shed 1 base and J shed 6 bases, with 16 bases lying between them. CDR3 amino acids: CASSQGDREVGEQYV. CDR3 bases: TGCGCCAGCAGCCAAGGAGACAGGGAGGTCGGCGAGCAGTACGTC.

This clone was picked up one time. This chain links TRBV2 with TRBJ1-5; 9 nucleotides match TRBD1. Germline V gene lookup returns CDR1 SNHLY and CDR2 FYNNEI. Trimming at V came to 5 bases and at J to 3 bases, leaving 8 bases not matched to a gene. The CDR3 loop spans 16 amino acids. CDR3 DNA sequence: TGTGCCAGCAGTCGGACAGGGGCCGGTACCAATCAGCCCCAGCATTTT. It specifies CASSRTGAGTNQPQHF. Using reference TRBV2 and TRBJ1-5 for the parts outside the CDR3, the full variable domain is EPEVTQTPSHQVTQMGQEVILRCVPISNHLYFYWYRQILGQKVEFLVSFYNNEISEKSEIFDDQFSVERPDGSNFTLKIRSTKLEDSAMYFCASSRTGAGTNQPQHFGDGTRLSIL.

The genes are TRBV20-1 and TRBJ1-3; 8 positions match TRBD1. J was trimmed by 2 bases and V by 3 bases; bases with no gene match: 9. Germline V lookup: CDR1 DFQATT, CDR2 SNEGSKA (reference sequence). The CDR3 runs to 16 residues. The CDR3: CSASDARTGTGNTIYF. CDR3 sequence (DNA): TGCAGTGCTAGTGATGCTAGGACAGGGACTGGAAACACCATATATTTT.

The chain is built from TRBV4-1 and TRBJ2-7; D ambiguous. The CDR3 runs to 19 residues. Germline V CDR1 and CDR2: MGHRA, YSYEKL. V gave up 0 bases and J gave up 2 bases, with 23 bases separating them. CDR3 loop: CASSQEFQATEALTYEQYF. In DNA, the CDR3 is TGCGCCAGCAGCCAAGAATTCCAGGCGACCGAAGCTTTAACCTACGAGCAGTACTTC.

J is TRBJ2-7 and V is TRBV7-2; tentatively, D is TRBD1 (6 bases). V lost 1 base and J lost 6, with 10 bases in between. The CDR3 is made up of 13 amino acids. Germline CDR1 is SGHTA and CDR2 is FQGNSA. DNA for the CDR3: TGTGCCAGCAGCTTAGACAGGGCTGGCGAGCAGTACGTC. It encodes CASSLDRAGEQYV.

V usage is TRBV4-2 and J usage is TRBJ2-1, with 15 nucleotides matching TRBD2. The CDR3 sequence is 19 residues long. From germline, CDR1 is LGHNA and CDR2 YNFKEQ. Trimming cost V 0 bases and J 2 bases; bases outside gene matches: 5. CDR3 DNA sequence: TGTGCCAGCAGCCAAGAGGGACTAGCGGGAGGTACCCCCTACAATGAGCAGTTCTTC. It specifies CASSQEGLAGGTPYNEQFF.

J is TRBJ2-2 and V is TRBV10-3; perhaps TRBD2 as D (6 bases). This CDR3 has 15 residues. Looked up from germline, CDR1 is ENHRY and CDR2 is SYGVKD. V was shortened by 10 bases and J by 0 bases, with 15 bases between the two germline ends. The CDR3 region is CATSTGGANTGELFF. In nucleotides, the CDR3 is TGTGCCACCTCGACGGGCGGGGCGAACACCGGGGAGCTGTTTTTT.

The genes are TRBV5-1 and TRBJ2-5, with 9 bases matching TRBD1. Germline CDR1 is SGHRS and CDR2 is YFSETQ. V was pared by 4 bases and J by 1 base, with 17 bases of the junction left unmatched. The CDR3 runs 19 residues. The CDR3 region has the DNA TGCGCCAGCAGCACCGGCCCGGGACAGGGTCTATCGGTCCAAGAGACCCAGTACTTC. Protein product: CASSTGPGQGLSVQETQYF.

The V and J genes are TRBV5-1 and TRBJ1-2; the match to TRBD1 covers 9 bases. With V trimmed by 4 bases and J by 4 bases, 8 bases remained unmatched. In germline, CDR1 is SGHRS, CDR2 YFSETQ. CDR3 length: 15 residues. CDR3 DNA: TGCGCCAGCAGCCACAGGGGGCGGGAGGTCTATGGCTACACCTTC. Its protein product is CASSHRGREVYGYTF.